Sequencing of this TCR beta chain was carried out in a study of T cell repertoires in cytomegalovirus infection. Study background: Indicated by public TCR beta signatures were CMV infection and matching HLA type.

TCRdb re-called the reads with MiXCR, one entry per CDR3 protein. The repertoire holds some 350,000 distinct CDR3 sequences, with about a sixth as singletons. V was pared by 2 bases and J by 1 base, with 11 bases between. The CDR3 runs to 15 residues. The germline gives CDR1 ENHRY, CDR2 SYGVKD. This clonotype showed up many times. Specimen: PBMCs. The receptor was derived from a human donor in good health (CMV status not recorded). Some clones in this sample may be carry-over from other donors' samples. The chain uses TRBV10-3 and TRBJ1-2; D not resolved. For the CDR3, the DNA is TGTGCCATCAGTGAGCTTGGAGGCATTAACTATGGCTACACCTTC. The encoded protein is CAISELGGINYGYTF.